These 12 T cell receptor beta chains came from one sample sequenced in a study of T-cell reconstitution after alpha-beta-depleted transplantation in children. Unique molecular identifiers were incorporated during preparation of the TCRbeta library. TCRdb reprocessed the PCR reads via MiXCR and lists one record per CDR3 protein. The table lists some 500,000 distinct CDR3 sequences, less than 35% of them singletons. The sample in question was PBMCs from the stem cell graft donor, obtained from the stem cell graft. Receptors originate from a human donor who donated a stem cell graft to a child with aplastic anemia.

The chain joins TRBV27 to TRBJ2-2; D possibly matches TRBD1 or TRBD2 (5 bases each). Germline V gene sequence: CDR1 MNHEY, CDR2 SMNVEV (reference sequence). This CDR3 spans 16 amino acids. V was pared by 1 base and J by 4 bases, with 13 bases between. CDR3 region: CASSLLARESTGELFF. The DNA for the CDR3 is TGTGCCAGCAGTTTATTGGCCAGGGAGTCCACCGGGGAGCTGTTTTTT.

This clonotype was found many times. The V call is TRBV24-1, the J call TRBJ2-2; D call uncertain. The germline V gene has CDR1 KGHDR and CDR2 SFDVKD. The length of the CDR3 is 12 residues. Trimming shortened V by 7 bases and J by 0 bases, and 2 bases separated the two germline ends. DNA for the CDR3: TGTGCCACCAGGTCGAACACCGGGGAGCTGTTTTTT. Amino acids: CATRSNTGELFF.

This clonotype was seen only a few times. The V call is TRBV7-8, the J call TRBJ2-7; 9 nucleotides align to TRBD1. V shed 8 bases and J 1 base; nucleotides not matched to a gene: 3. The CDR3 loop spans 13 amino acids. Germline assignment: CDR1 SGHVS and CDR2 FQNEAQ. The CDR3 nucleotides are TGTGCCAGCTCGGGGACAGGGTCCTACGAGCAGTACTTC. The encoded protein is CASSGTGSYEQYF.

This clonotype was counted only a few times. This chain links TRBV20-1 with TRBJ1-2; tentative D call: TRBD1 (5 bases). Trimming removed 3 bases at V and 7 bases at J, with 9 bases between. CDR1 and CDR2 from the germline V gene are DFQATT and SNEGSKA (reference sequence). The CDR3 runs to 11 residues. The CDR3 DNA follows: TGCAGTGCTAGTGACCAGGGTGGCTACACCTTC. Translation gives CSASDQGGYTF.

The chain joins TRBV29-1 to TRBJ1-2; D is possibly TRBD1 (5 bases). CDR1 SQVTM and CDR2 ANQGSEA come from the germline V gene. The germline V and J ends were trimmed by 0 bases and 5 bases, with 19 bases remaining between them. CDR3 length: 16 amino acids. The CDR3 region has the DNA TGCAGCGTTGAAGATCTAAAAATCGGGGGTTGGTATGGCTACACCTTC. It specifies CSVEDLKIGGWYGYTF.

The genes are TRBV6-2 or TRBV6-3 and TRBJ2-3; 10 bases match TRBD2. This CDR3 is 15 amino acids long. The germline V gene encodes CDR1 MNHEY and CDR2 SVGEGT. This chain's CDR3 is CAVKKREGQTDTQYF. CDR3 nucleotides: TGTGCAGTGAAGAAGCGGGAGGGCCAAACAGATACGCAGTATTTT.

This clonotype was counted between two and nine times. The chain is built from TRBV29-1 and TRBJ1-1; D remains ambiguous. Trimming shortened V by 0 bases and J by 1 base, and 6 bases separated the two germline ends. The CDR3 consists of 13 residues. CDR1 and CDR2 from the germline V gene are SQVTM and ANQGSEA. CDR3 region: CSVEDWGNTEAFF. CDR3 in DNA: TGCAGCGTTGAAGATTGGGGGAACACTGAAGCTTTCTTT. Full variable domain (missing parts from reference TRBV29-1 and TRBJ1-1): SAVISQKPSRDICQRGTSLTIQCQVDSQVTMMFWYRQQPGQSLTLIATANQGSEATYESGFVIDKFPISRPNLTFSTLTVSNMSPEDSSIYLCSVEDWGNTEAFFGQGTRLTVV.

This clonotype was detected a few times. This chain connects TRBV19 to TRBJ2-5; TRBD2 is a possible D gene (5 bases). CDR1 LNHDA and CDR2 SQIVND come from the germline V gene (reference sequence). Trimming pared 3 bases from V and 2 bases from J, leaving 13 bases between. This CDR3 has 15 residues. The CDR3 DNA follows: TGTGCCAGTAGTATCCTCCATGGGAGACAAGAGACCCAGTACTTC. This translates into CASSILHGRQETQYF.

CDR3 amino acids: CASSLVPGVGTDTQYF. CDR3 sequence (DNA): TGTGCCAGCAGCTTGGTTCCAGGAGTGGGCACAGATACGCAGTATTTT. The chain links TRBV5-8 to TRBJ2-3; D is ambiguous. The V end was cut by 0 bases, the J end by 1 base, with 12 bases between. Germline V gene data show CDR1 as SGHTS and CDR2 as YDEGEE. This CDR3 is built from 16 residues.

V is TRBV29-1 and J is TRBJ2-2, with D unresolved. Trimming cost V 0 bases and J 6 bases, with 8 bases left between them. The length of the CDR3 is 13 residues. Germline V lookup: CDR1 SQVTM, CDR2 ANQGSEA. The CDR3 sequence: CSVEELYAGELFF. CDR3 sequence (DNA): TGCAGCGTTGAAGAGCTTTATGCCGGGGAGCTGTTTTTT.

V is TRBV11-2 and J is TRBJ2-1; tentative D call: TRBD1 (6 bases). This CDR3 comprises 15 residues. The germline CDR1 and CDR2 sequences are SGHAT and FQNNGV. V was trimmed by 0 bases and J by 3 bases, leaving 9 bases between them. The chain's CDR3 is CASSLDRGNYNEQFF. In DNA form, the CDR3 reads TGTGCCAGCAGCTTAGACAGGGGTAACTACAATGAGCAGTTCTTC.

This clonotype turned up a few times. V usage is TRBV20-1 and J usage is TRBJ2-1; D not resolved. There are 13 residues in the CDR3. The germline V gene encodes CDR1 DFQATT and CDR2 SNEGSKA (reference sequence). Trimming stripped 8 bases from V and 4 bases from J, with 15 bases between. Here the CDR3 reads CSPKANNYNEQFF. The CDR3 DNA is TGCAGTCCCAAAGCGAACAATTACAATGAGCAGTTCTTC.